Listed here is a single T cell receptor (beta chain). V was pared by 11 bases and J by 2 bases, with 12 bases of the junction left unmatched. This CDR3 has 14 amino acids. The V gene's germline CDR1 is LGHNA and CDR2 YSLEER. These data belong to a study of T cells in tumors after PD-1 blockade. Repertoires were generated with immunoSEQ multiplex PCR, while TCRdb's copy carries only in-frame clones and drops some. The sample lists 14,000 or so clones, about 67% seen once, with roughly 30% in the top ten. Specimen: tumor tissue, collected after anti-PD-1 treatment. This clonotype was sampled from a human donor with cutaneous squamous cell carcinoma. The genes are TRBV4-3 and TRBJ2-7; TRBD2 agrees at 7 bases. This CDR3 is CAGLHSGLTYEQYF. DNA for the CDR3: TGCGCCGGCCTTCATAGCGGGCTCACCTACGAGCAGTACTTC.